These 16 T cell receptor beta chains were all obtained from the same sample, sequenced in a study of brain T cells in children with intractable seizures. Repertoires were generated with immunoSEQ multiplex PCR, while TCRdb's copy carries only in-frame clones and drops some. The sample has tens of thousands of clones; about 96% are singletons. The sequenced sample was peripheral blood, obtained at surgery. These receptors all come from a boy in the first two years of life with focal cortical dysplasia and intractable seizures.

The rearrangement links TRBV19 to TRBJ2-7; 8 nucleotides line up with TRBD1. The CDR3 spans 13 residues. Per the germline V gene, CDR1 is LNHDA and CDR2 is SQIVND (reference sequence). J was trimmed by 4 bases and V by 7 bases; bases with no gene match: 6. The CDR3 spells CASKGTGPYEQYF. CDR3 DNA sequence: TGTGCCAGTAAGGGGACAGGACCTTACGAGCAGTACTTC.

The chain recombines TRBV5-1 with TRBJ2-7; no clear D. Germline loops: CDR1 SGHRS, CDR2 YFSETQ. The CDR3 covers 12 residues. V was clipped by 0 bases and J by 9 bases, with 10 bases between them. For the CDR3, the DNA is TGCGCCAGCAGCTTGGCGGCCGGCAGGCAGTACTTC. It specifies CASSLAAGRQYF.

The rearrangement links TRBV3-1 (or the pseudogene TRBV3-2) to TRBJ2-2; TRBD2 matches 11 bases. The CDR3 consists of 15 residues. The V and J ends lost 3 bases and 3 bases, in that order; junction bases with no gene match: 0. The germline gives CDR1 LGHDT, CDR2 YNNKEL (reference sequence). CDR3 sequence (DNA): TGTGCCAGCAGCCAGGGACTAGCGGACACCGGGGAGCTGTTTTTT. Its translation is CASSQGLADTGELFF.

The J gene is TRBJ2-5, the V gene TRBV10-3; TRBD1 aligns across 7 bases. The CDR3 has 12 residues. The junction had 7 bases not matched to a gene; V was cut back by 11 bases and J by 4 bases. Germline V lookup: CDR1 ENHRY, CDR2 SYGVKD. The CDR3 sequence: CAVQGVGETQYF. For the CDR3, the DNA is TGTGCCGTTCAGGGGGTTGGAGAGACCCAGTACTTC.

The J gene is TRBJ1-4, the V gene TRBV7-9; 7 bases fit TRBD1. The V and J ends lost 2 bases and 4 bases, in that order; junction bases with no gene match: 10. The length of the CDR3 is 17 residues. Germline V gives CDR1 SEHNR, CDR2 FQNEAQ (reference sequence). The chain's CDR3 is CASSLWTGTANNEKLFF. DNA for the CDR3: TGTGCCAGCAGCTTATGGACCGGGACAGCCAATAATGAAAAACTGTTTTTT.

As DNA, the CDR3 is TGTGCCAGCAGTTTGACTAGCGGCACAGATACGCAGTATTTT. Protein: CASSLTSGTDTQYF. The chain employs TRBV27 and TRBJ2-3; 8 positions agree with TRBD2. There are 14 residues in the CDR3. The trim removed 3 bases at V and 1 base at J, leaving 0 bases unmatched. CDR1 and CDR2 (germline): MNHEY, SMNVEV (reference sequence).

The CDR3 DNA follows: TGTGCCAGTAGTATCCCTTGGGGGAATGGCTACACCTTC. The encoded protein is CASSIPWGNGYTF. V gene TRBV19 combines with J gene TRBJ1-2; possible D gene TRBD1, 5 bases. With 3 bases removed from V and 6 bases from J, the gap between germline ends came to 11 bases. CDR3 size: 13 residues. CDR1 LNHDA and CDR2 SQIVND come from the germline V gene (reference sequence).

The chain has TRBV25-1 and TRBJ2-6; no firm D call. Trimming left V 1 base short and J 4 bases short, with 8 bases between. The CDR3 has 15 amino acids. Germline loops: CDR1 MGHDK, CDR2 SYGVNS. CDR3 protein: CASSEWVLGANVLTF. CDR3 nucleotide sequence: TGTGCCAGCAGTGAATGGGTTCTGGGGGCCAACGTCCTGACTTTC.

This chain uses TRBV5-6 with TRBJ2-7, with 10 bases aligning to TRBD2. CDR1 and CDR2 (germline): SGHDT, YYEEEE. The CDR3 consists of 15 residues. V shed 4 bases, J shed 2 bases, and the junction held 6 bases outside the gene matches. The CDR3 protein is CASSPSGSPTYEQYF. DNA for the CDR3: TGTGCCAGCAGCCCTAGCGGGAGTCCTACCTACGAGCAGTACTTC.

The rearrangement uses TRBV6-5 and TRBJ1-2; 8 nucleotides align to TRBD1. The CDR3 extends over 15 amino acids. Germline assignment: CDR1 MNHEY and CDR2 SVGAGI. The CDR3 DNA sequence: TGTGACTACCCCCAAGGTCCGGGACAGGATTATGGCTACACCTTC. It is translated as CDYPQGPGQDYGYTF.

V usage is TRBV9 and J usage is TRBJ2-5, with D tentatively TRBD2 (6 bases). The CDR3 spans 14 residues. The germline gives CDR1 SGDLS, CDR2 YYNGEE. V lost 0 bases, J lost 5 bases, and 11 bases lay in between. The CDR3 sequence: CASSVAGRRETQYF. In nucleotides, the CDR3 is TGTGCCAGCAGCGTAGCGGGGAGGAGGGAGACCCAGTACTTC.

The chain combines TRBV12-3 or TRBV12-4 with TRBJ2-1, with D hard to call. The CDR3 extends over 12 amino acids. V lost 6 bases and J 5 bases, leaving 8 bases between the germline ends. DNA for the CDR3: TGTGCCAGCAGAACTACAGACAATGAGCAGTTCTTC. This codes for CASRTTDNEQFF.

The rearrangement uses TRBV5-3 and TRBJ1-5; D remains ambiguous. TRBV5-3 is assigned to the ORF class and has an uncertain function. Trimming pared 10 bases from V and 1 base from J, leaving 24 bases between. The CDR3 contains 17 residues. CDR3 amino acids: CALTTEALCRSNQPQHF. Here the CDR3 DNA reads TGTGCCTTAACCACCGAGGCCCTTTGTAGGAGCAATCAGCCCCAGCATTTT.

The rearrangement uses TRBV6-4 and TRBJ2-4; D is unresolved. The V end lost 4 bases, the J end lost 10 bases, and 14 bases lay between the germline ends. Per germline, CDR1 MRHNA and CDR2 SNTAGT. The CDR3 extends over 13 amino acids. CDR3 sequence: CASSVDGVGIQYF. The CDR3 coding sequence is TGTGCCAGCAGTGTTGACGGAGTGGGGATTCAGTACTTC.

The chain carries TRBV25-1 and TRBJ2-5; 7 bases align to TRBD2. CDR3 length: 13 residues. With V trimmed by 11 bases and J by 5 bases, 11 bases remained unmatched. The germline V gene has CDR1 MGHDK and CDR2 SYGVNS. The CDR3: CAAGGLAGETQYF. The CDR3 DNA reads as TGTGCCGCCGGGGGGTTAGCCGGGGAGACCCAGTACTTC.

The chain couples TRBV14 to TRBJ1-2; D might be TRBD1 (5 bases). V was shortened by 0 bases and J by 3 bases, with 11 bases between the two germline ends. The CDR3 runs 15 residues. Germline loops: CDR1 SGHDN, CDR2 FVKESK. The DNA for the CDR3 is TGTGCCAGCAGCCAAGATCAGGGCTCGGACTATGGCTACACCTTC. Translation: CASSQDQGSDYGYTF.